The 30 T cell receptor beta chains below were found in one sample sequenced in a study of CD8+ T cells in alopecia areata. Sequencing templates came from extracted RNA that was reverse transcribed into cDNA. Using immunoSEQ multiplex PCR, the repertoire was profiled, and TCRdb retains in-frame clones only, with some absent. In the table there are about 150,000 clones, less than 65% of which are singletons. Here the sequenced sample was CD8+ T cells sorted from blood, taken at week 0. The source of these receptors is a human donor with alopecia areata.

This clone has at least ten counts. CDR3 amino acids: CASSAPSGGAYNEQFF. The CDR3, as DNA: TGTGCCAGCAGCGCTCCAAGTGGGGGGGCCTACAATGAGCAGTTCTTC. The V and J genes are TRBV7-9 and TRBJ2-1; TRBD2 matches 7 bases. The V gene's germline CDR1 is SEHNR and CDR2 FQNEAQ (reference sequence). After removal of 5 bases from V and 2 bases from J, the junction contained 9 bases not matched to a gene. The CDR3 runs to 16 residues.

This clone has a handful of counts. This chain joins TRBV29-1 and TRBJ2-7; 8 bases agree with TRBD2. There are 13 residues in the CDR3. V was pared by 6 bases and J by 1 base, with 5 bases of the junction left unmatched. Germline values: CDR1 SQVTM, CDR2 ANQGSEA. The CDR3 protein is CSVLTSVSYEQYF. CDR3 bases: TGCAGCGTATTGACTAGCGTATCCTACGAGCAGTACTTC.

This rearrangement joins TRBV13 to TRBJ2-5; TRBD2 matches 7 bases. The germline gives CDR1 PRHDT, CDR2 FYEKMQ (reference sequence). The CDR3 totals 14 residues. Losses at the gene ends were 5 bases for V and 5 bases for J; bases not matched to a gene: 8. Here the CDR3 DNA reads TGTGCCAGCAGCACTAGCGTAATTGGGGAGACCCAGTACTTC. Its protein is CASSTSVIGETQYF. Using reference TRBV13 and TRBJ2-5 for the parts outside the CDR3, the full variable domain is AAGVIQSPRHLIKEKRETATLKCYPIPRHDTVYWYQQGPGQDPQFLISFYEKMQSDKGSIPDRFSAQQFSDYHSELNMSSLELGDSALYFCASSTSVIGETQYFGPGTRLLVL.

The CDR3 sequence is CSVEDGSGNTIYF. CDR3 coding DNA: TGCAGCGTTGAAGATGGCTCTGGAAACACCATATATTTT. This chain joins TRBV29-1 and TRBJ1-3; D not certain. The CDR3 is made up of 13 amino acids. V dropped 0 bases and J dropped 0 bases, with 3 bases sitting between them. Germline V CDR1 and CDR2: SQVTM, ANQGSEA.

J is TRBJ1-1 and V is TRBV27; D uncertain. The germline V and J ends were trimmed by 2 bases and 1 base, with 11 bases remaining between them. Germline CDR1 and CDR2: MNHEY and SMNVEV (reference sequence). The CDR3 extends over 15 amino acids. The chain's CDR3 is CASSLIYKPNTEAFF. The CDR3 nucleotides are TGTGCCAGCAGTTTAATTTACAAACCGAACACTGAAGCTTTCTTT.

The chain carries TRBV11-2 and TRBJ2-3; D call uncertain. CDR3 length: 14 residues. Germline CDR1 and CDR2: SGHAT and FQNNGV. The ends were cut back, 5 bases at V and 1 base at J, with 10 bases in the middle. CDR3: CASSRPGRTDTQYF. The CDR3 DNA sequence: TGTGCCAGCAGCCGCCCTGGGCGCACAGATACGCAGTATTTT.

The count of this clone is one. The chain combines TRBV30 with TRBJ2-6, with D unresolved. V was shortened by 4 bases and J by 0 bases, with 13 bases between the two germline ends. Germline assignment: CDR1 GTSNPN and CDR2 SVGIG (reference sequence). The CDR3 spans 16 residues. The CDR3 is CAWNSPPISGANVLTF. The CDR3 coding sequence is TGTGCCTGGAACTCACCCCCCATCTCTGGGGCCAACGTCCTGACTTTC.

This clone was counted a few times. V usage is TRBV29-1 and J usage is TRBJ2-2; D gene ambiguous. The CDR3 runs 14 residues. Deletions cut 3 bases from V and 2 bases from J, with 10 bases between. Germline CDR1 and CDR2: SQVTM and ANQGSEA. CDR3 in amino acids: CSVDGGENTGELFF. The CDR3 DNA sequence: TGCAGCGTTGATGGTGGGGAAAACACCGGGGAGCTGTTTTTT.

The chain uses TRBV9 and TRBJ2-7; D uncertain. Looked up from germline, CDR1 is SGDLS and CDR2 is YYNGEE. The CDR3 has 14 residues. The V end lost 4 bases, the J end lost 2 bases, and 13 bases lay between the germline ends. CDR3 sequence reads: CASSKGPAAYEQYF. The CDR3, as DNA: TGTGCCAGCAGCAAAGGACCAGCTGCCTACGAGCAGTACTTC.

The J gene is TRBJ1-1, the V gene TRBV9; 8 positions match TRBD1. Germline lookup yields CDR1 SGDLS and CDR2 YYNGEE. The CDR3 is 15 amino acids. V lost 3 bases to trimming and J lost 1 base; unmatched junction nucleotides: 5. The DNA of the CDR3 is TGTGCCAGCAGCGAATTCGGACAGGGGAACACTGAAGCTTTCTTT. This encodes CASSEFGQGNTEAFF.

The chain is built from TRBV7-9 and TRBJ2-6; no definite D call. Trimming took off 5 bases at V and 0 bases at J, with 8 bases between the two ends. This CDR3 has 15 residues. From germline, CDR1 is SEHNR and CDR2 FQNEAQ (reference sequence). The CDR3: CASSPHSSGANVLTF. The CDR3 bases are TGTGCCAGCAGCCCACACAGCTCTGGGGCCAACGTCCTGACTTTC. Using reference TRBV7-9 and TRBJ2-6 for the parts outside the CDR3, the full variable domain is DTGVSQNPRHKITKRGQNVTFRCDPISEHNRLYWYRQTLGQGPEFLTYFQNEAQLEKSRLLSDRFSAERPKGSFSTLEIQRTEQGDSAMYLCASSPHSSGANVLTFGAGSRLTVL.

V gene TRBV7-6 combines with J gene TRBJ2-3; D is possibly TRBD1 (6 bases). This CDR3 has 17 amino acids. Germline CDR1 is SGHVS and CDR2 is FNYEAQ. The V end lost 0 bases, the J end lost 4 bases, and 17 bases lay between the germline ends. For the CDR3, the DNA is TGTGCCAGCAGCTTAGCAATAAGCCACAGGGTTTCAGATACGCAGTATTTT. Its translation is CASSLAISHRVSDTQYF.

The V gene is TRBV9, the J gene TRBJ2-7, with 9 bases fitting TRBD2. The CDR3 runs 15 residues. Trimming cost V 5 bases and J 1 base; bases outside gene matches: 7. Germline CDR1 is SGDLS and CDR2 is YYNGEE. In DNA form, the CDR3 reads TGTGCCAGCAGTGGCGGCGGGGGGGAATCCTACGAGCAGTACTTC. Its translation: CASSGGGGESYEQYF.

The gene calls are TRBV30 and TRBJ2-1; either TRBD1 or TRBD2 may fit D (6 bases each). Trimming took off 0 bases at V and 4 bases at J, with 13 bases between the two ends. Germline V gene sequence: CDR1 GTSNPN, CDR2 SVGIG (reference sequence). The CDR3 loop spans 15 amino acids. This CDR3 is CAWSVGGRSYNEQFF. DNA for the CDR3: TGTGCCTGGAGTGTCGGGGGCAGAAGTTACAATGAGCAGTTCTTC.

This clone has just a few counts. This chain joins TRBV13 and TRBJ2-7; D is undetermined. CDR1 and CDR2 from the germline V gene are PRHDT and FYEKMQ (reference sequence). V was clipped by 0 bases and J by 0 bases, with 9 bases between them. This CDR3 is built from 15 residues. The CDR3 protein is CASSLGLRSSYEQYF. The CDR3, as DNA: TGTGCCAGCAGCTTAGGGCTGCGGAGCTCCTACGAGCAGTACTTC. Supplemented by reference TRBV13 and TRBJ2-7, the full variable domain reads AAGVIQSPRHLIKEKRETATLKCYPIPRHDTVYWYQQGPGQDPQFLISFYEKMQSDKGSIPDRFSAQQFSDYHSELNMSSLELGDSALYFCASSLGLRSSYEQYFGPGTRLTVT.

CDR3 nucleotides: TGCGCCAGCAGCTCGGGACAGGGTCCGCACGAGCAGTACTTC. This encodes CASSSGQGPHEQYF. This chain links TRBV5-1 with TRBJ2-7, with 9 nucleotides matching TRBD1. V lost 3 bases and J lost 5; bases outside the gene matches: 6. Germline loops: CDR1 SGHRS, CDR2 YFSETQ. CDR3 size: 14 residues.

In its sample, this clone was seen many times. The rearrangement uses TRBV13 and TRBJ1-4, with a weak D call TRBD1 (5 bases). Germline V gene lookup returns CDR1 PRHDT and CDR2 FYEKMQ (reference sequence). V was cut by 5 bases and J by 0 bases, with 16 bases left in between. CDR3 length: 17 amino acids. The CDR3 coding sequence is TGTGCCAGCAGCGACCGCGGGGCCGGGTCAACTAATGAAAAACTGTTTTTT. This codes for CASSDRGAGSTNEKLFF.

The J gene is TRBJ2-7, the V gene TRBV30; D uncertain. Germline V gene sequence: CDR1 GTSNPN, CDR2 SVGIG (reference sequence). V lost 7 bases to trimming and J lost 0 bases, with 10 bases between them. This CDR3 has 12 amino acids. DNA for the CDR3: TGTGCCTTGACACGGAGCTCCTACGAGCAGTACTTC. Translating gives CALTRSSYEQYF.

The gene calls are TRBV4-3 and TRBJ1-2; maybe TRBD1 (6 bases). CDR3 length equals 16 residues. The V gene lost 0 bases and the J gene lost 8 bases, with 19 bases spanning the gap. Germline values: CDR1 LGHNA, CDR2 YSLEER. CDR3: CASSQDPTGSGVGYTF. Here the CDR3 DNA reads TGCGCCAGCAGCCAAGATCCCACAGGGTCGGGTGTAGGCTACACCTTC.

This rearrangement joins TRBV30 to TRBJ1-6; TRBD1 matches 9 bases. Germline CDR1 GTSNPN, CDR2 SVGIG (reference sequence). The junction had 7 bases not matched to a gene; V was cut back by 2 bases and J by 8 bases. The CDR3 length is 15 residues. CDR3 loop: CAWSPKGQGDSPLHF. CDR3 nucleotides: TGTGCCTGGAGTCCCAAGGGACAGGGTGATTCACCCCTCCACTTT.

This clone was found a few times. The chain uses TRBV6-4 and TRBJ2-7; D ambiguous. CDR3 length: 13 amino acids. The V end was cut by 6 bases, the J end by 3 bases, with 12 bases between. Germline values: CDR1 MRHNA, CDR2 SNTAGT. The CDR3 spells CASRAQYLYEQYF. The DNA of the CDR3 is TGTGCCAGCAGAGCCCAATACCTCTACGAGCAGTACTTC.

The chain employs TRBV6-6 and TRBJ1-2, with D hard to call. The V end lost 2 bases, the J end lost 4 bases, and 11 bases lay between the germline ends. Germline values: CDR1 MNHNY, CDR2 SVGAGI (reference sequence). The CDR3 spans 14 residues. This CDR3 is CASSYGEGAYGYTF. The DNA for the CDR3 is TGTGCCAGCAGTTACGGGGAGGGAGCCTATGGCTACACCTTC.

This clone was seen a handful of times. V gene TRBV2 combines with J gene TRBJ1-4; no reliable D call. Per germline, CDR1 SNHLY and CDR2 FYNNEI. The V end was cut by 4 bases, the J end by 2 bases, with 11 bases between. The CDR3 consists of 15 residues. The CDR3 is CASSGFGPTNEKLFF. The CDR3 bases are TGTGCCAGCAGTGGCTTCGGGCCTACTAATGAAAAACTGTTTTTT.

The chain combines TRBV27 with TRBJ1-1; D not resolved. The CDR3 is 13 amino acids. V gave up 3 bases and J gave up 3 bases, with 8 bases separating them. Looked up from germline, CDR1 is MNHEY and CDR2 is SMNVEV (reference sequence). DNA for the CDR3: TGTGCCAGCAGTTTGGGTGGGCACACTGAAGCTTTCTTT. Translation: CASSLGGHTEAFF.

This clone was found a few times. The J gene is TRBJ1-3, the V gene TRBV2; D unresolved. Germline V gives CDR1 SNHLY, CDR2 FYNNEI. The CDR3 is 11 residues long. The germline V and J ends were trimmed by 6 bases and 1 base, with 1 base remaining between them. CDR3 protein: CASRSGNTIYF. In nucleotides, the CDR3 is TGTGCCAGCAGGTCTGGAAACACCATATATTTT.

This clone was seen only a few times. The chain joins TRBV27 to TRBJ2-7, with a tentative D call TRBD2 (5 bases). Trimming cost V 6 bases and J 3 bases, with 18 bases left between them. Germline V lookup: CDR1 MNHEY, CDR2 SMNVEV (reference sequence). This CDR3 has 15 amino acids. In DNA, the CDR3 is TGTGCCAGCAGCCCTCGAGAAGTCCGGGACTACGAGCAGTACTTC. Translated: CASSPREVRDYEQYF.

The chain carries TRBV29-1 and TRBJ2-7; TRBD1 agrees at 7 bases. The CDR3 is 12 residues long. V trimming: 5 bases; J trimming: 6 bases; junction bases outside the gene matches: 7. Germline values: CDR1 SQVTM, CDR2 ANQGSEA. The CDR3 reads CSVFSTGLEQYF. For the CDR3, the DNA is TGCAGCGTTTTCTCGACAGGGCTCGAGCAGTACTTC.

This clone has just a few counts. The rearrangement joins TRBV7-9 to TRBJ2-2; D ambiguous. Trimming took 8 bases from V and 8 from J, leaving 6 bases between them. Germline loops: CDR1 SEHNR, CDR2 FQNEAQ (reference sequence). CDR3 length: 10 amino acids. The CDR3, as DNA: TGTGCCAGCTTCGGGGGGGAGCTGTTTTTT. Translation gives CASFGGELFF.

This clone appeared a few times. The genes are TRBV6-6 and TRBJ2-5; no clear D. V was pared by 2 bases and J by 5 bases, with 12 bases between. This CDR3 is 14 amino acids long. Germline assignment: CDR1 MNHNY and CDR2 SVGAGI (reference sequence). CDR3 DNA sequence: TGTGCCAGCAGTTACCGGCTAGAAGGCGAGACCCAGTACTTC. This sequence encodes CASSYRLEGETQYF.

The J gene is TRBJ2-1, the V gene TRBV11-2; no firm D call. Germline-derived CDR1 and CDR2 are SGHAT and FQNNGV. The CDR3 length is 15 residues. V lost 2 bases and J 3 bases, leaving 11 bases between the germline ends. CDR3 coding DNA: TGTGCCAGCAGCTTACGTCCAGGAGACTACAATGAGCAGTTCTTC. Protein sequence: CASSLRPGDYNEQFF.